What follows are 18 T cell receptor beta chains derived from one specimen sequenced in a study of T cell changes during pregnancy in multiple sclerosis. Assay used: immunoSEQ multiplex PCR; TCRdb lists only in-frame clones, some missing. Among over 45,000 clones, 89% were seen once, and the ten largest hold more than 1.5%. The input for sequencing was peripheral blood, taken after pregnancy. The receptors stem from a female donor with multiple sclerosis, enrolled in a pregnancy study.

This sequence joins TRBV9 and TRBJ2-2, with a tentative D call TRBD2 (5 bases). Per the germline V gene, CDR1 is SGDLS and CDR2 is YYNGEE. The CDR3 totals 14 residues. Trimming cost V 2 bases and J 6 bases, with 11 bases left between them. In DNA form, the CDR3 reads TGTGCCAGCAGCGTCGGCGGACTGGCCGGGGAGCTGTTTTTT. As protein: CASSVGGLAGELFF. Drawing the rest from reference TRBV9 and TRBJ2-2, the complete variable domain is DSGVTQTPKHLITATGQRVTLRCSPRSGDLSVYWYQQSLDQGLQFLIQYYNGEERAKGNILERFSAQQFPDLHSELNLSSLELGDSALYFCASSVGGLAGELFFGEGSRLTVL.

This rearrangement joins TRBV11-2 to TRBJ1-2; 12 positions match TRBD1. Germline values: CDR1 SGHAT, CDR2 FQNNGV. Losses at the gene ends were 6 bases for V and 4 bases for J; bases not matched to a gene: 3. CDR3 length equals 14 residues. The CDR3 spells CASRGTGGPYGYTF. The DNA for the CDR3 is TGTGCCAGCAGGGGGACAGGGGGCCCCTATGGCTACACCTTC.

V usage is TRBV5-6 and J usage is TRBJ2-3, with 10 positions matching TRBD1. Germline values: CDR1 SGHDT, CDR2 YYEEEE. The CDR3 is 14 residues long. V dropped 4 bases and J dropped 4; count of bases not matched to a gene: 3. CDR3 sequence (DNA): TGTGCCAGCAGCACGGACAGGGGGGCAGATACGCAGTATTTT. Translation gives CASSTDRGADTQYF. Combining the CDR3 with reference TRBV5-6 and TRBJ2-3 gives the whole variable domain DAGVTQSPTHLIKTRGQQVTLRCSPKSGHDTVSWYQQALGQGPQFIFQYYEEEERQRGNFPDRFSGHQFPNYSSELNVNALLLGDSALYLCASSTDRGADTQYFGPGTRLTVL.

A few counts support this clone. V gene TRBV4-2 combines with J gene TRBJ1-6; TRBD1 agrees at 8 bases. The CDR3 is 13 amino acids. Germline values: CDR1 LGHNA, CDR2 YNFKEQ. The ends lost 8 bases at V and 10 bases at J; junction bases unmatched: 7. For the CDR3, the DNA is TGTGCCAGCGGAGACAGGGGTCAATCACCCCTCCACTTT. Translated, it gives CASGDRGQSPLHF.

This chain uses TRBV28 with TRBJ2-3, with D possibly being TRBD2 (6 bases). The germline V gene encodes CDR1 MDHEN and CDR2 SYDVKM. CDR3 length: 18 amino acids. Trimming took 3 bases from V and 1 from J, leaving 20 bases between them. The CDR3: CASSFGGAVGVRTDTQYF. The CDR3, as DNA: TGTGCCAGCAGTTTCGGGGGTGCGGTGGGGGTTCGCACAGATACGCAGTATTTT.

CDR3 protein: CASSSTRLGYGYTF. The CDR3 region has the DNA TGTGCCAGCAGTTCAACCCGTCTAGGCTATGGCTACACCTTC. The gene calls are TRBV6-5 and TRBJ1-2; D remains unclear. Between the trimmed V and J ends, which lost 4 bases and 4 bases, there was a span of 13 bases. CDR1 MNHEY and CDR2 SVGAGI come from the germline V gene. This CDR3 has 14 amino acids.

The rearrangement joins TRBV15 to TRBJ1-5; TRBD1 might be the D (6 bases). The CDR3 sequence is 17 residues long. Germline-derived CDR1 and CDR2 are LNHNV and YYDKDF (reference sequence). With 2 bases removed from V and 7 bases from J, the gap between germline ends came to 21 bases. DNA of the CDR3: TGTGCCACCAGCAGATCCGGTATACCCAGGGGAAACCAGCCCCAGCATTTT. As protein: CATSRSGIPRGNQPQHF.

The rearrangement links TRBV5-4 to TRBJ2-3, with 11 nucleotides matching TRBD2. The J segment lost 6 bases and the V segment lost 6 bases, leaving 12 bases of the junction unmatched. The CDR3 totals 16 residues. Germline assignment: CDR1 SGHNT and CDR2 YYREEE (reference sequence). The CDR3 sequence is CASTPSLAGGGDTQYF. In DNA form, the CDR3 reads TGTGCCAGCACCCCTAGTCTAGCGGGGGGCGGGGATACGCAGTATTTT.

V is TRBV9 and J is TRBJ2-2; no reliable D call. The ends were cut back, 4 bases at V and 6 bases at J, with 13 bases in the middle. From germline, CDR1 is SGDLS and CDR2 YYNGEE. The CDR3 is made up of 14 amino acids. The CDR3 DNA reads as TGTGCCAGCAGCCCCCACCCGGGTGCCGGGGAGCTGTTTTTT. This translates into CASSPHPGAGELFF.

J is TRBJ2-7 and V is TRBV29-1, with TRBD1 matching 11 bases. Germline V CDR1 and CDR2: SQVTM, ANQGSEA. The J segment lost 7 bases and the V segment lost 6 bases, leaving 5 bases of the junction unmatched. The CDR3 spans 12 residues. CDR3 DNA: TGCAGCGTAGGACAGGGGGCGAGTGAGCAGTACTTC. Protein product: CSVGQGASEQYF.

The chain carries TRBV5-1 and TRBJ2-7; 8 bases align to TRBD1. This CDR3 region has 15 residues. V trimming: 1 base; J trimming: 2 bases; junction bases outside the gene matches: 5. Germline V CDR1 and CDR2: SGHRS, YFSETQ. The chain's CDR3 is CASSLYGQGAYEQYF. The CDR3, as DNA: TGCGCCAGCAGCTTGTACGGACAGGGAGCCTACGAGCAGTACTTC.

CDR3 bases: TGTGCCAGCAGCTTAGCAGGGGGCGGCACCGGGGAGCTGTTTTTT. It encodes CASSLAGGGTGELFF. This chain connects TRBV7-3 to TRBJ2-2; TRBD1 agrees at 8 bases. This CDR3 region has 15 residues. The V and J ends lost 2 bases and 4 bases, in that order; junction bases with no gene match: 3. Per germline, CDR1 SGHTA and CDR2 FQGTGA.

This sequence joins TRBV9 and TRBJ2-5; 8 positions match TRBD2. V lost 4 bases and J lost 3; bases outside the gene matches: 8. The CDR3 length is 15 residues. From germline, CDR1 is SGDLS and CDR2 YYNGEE. CDR3 coding DNA: TGTGCCAGCAGCCCCCGGACTAGCCTAGAAGAGACCCAGTACTTC. This sequence encodes CASSPRTSLEETQYF.

The chain couples TRBV7-6 to TRBJ1-5; 7 bases are shared with TRBD1. The CDR3 totals 16 residues. The germline V gene encodes CDR1 SGHVS and CDR2 FNYEAQ. V lost 1 base, J lost 7 bases, and 10 bases stayed unmatched. The CDR3 bases are TGTGCCAGCAGCTTAGTTGGAGGGGGCGCCGAGCAGCCCCAGCATTTT. Translation: CASSLVGGGAEQPQHF.

The gene calls are TRBV11-1 and TRBJ1-1; D is perhaps TRBD1 (6 bases). This CDR3 has 14 residues. Germline V lookup: CDR1 SGHAT, CDR2 FQDESV (reference sequence). V was clipped by 5 bases and J by 4 bases, with 14 bases between them. This CDR3 reads CASSPGVLTTEAFF. The CDR3 coding sequence is TGTGCCAGCAGCCCAGGGGTCTTGACCACTGAAGCTTTCTTT.

The rearrangement uses TRBV9 and TRBJ1-4; 8 bases match TRBD1. Per germline, CDR1 SGDLS and CDR2 YYNGEE. The CDR3 consists of 13 residues. V lost 3 bases, J lost 12 bases, and 7 bases stayed unmatched. The CDR3 sequence is CASSGSDRDELFF. The CDR3 nucleotides are TGTGCCAGCAGCGGGTCGGACAGGGACGAACTGTTTTTT.

This clone was observed a handful of times. This chain uses TRBV15 with TRBJ1-4; TRBD1 aligns across 9 bases. Germline values: CDR1 LNHNV, CDR2 YYDKDF (reference sequence). This CDR3 is 15 amino acids long. The junction had 10 bases not matched to a gene; V was cut back by 6 bases and J by 8 bases. The CDR3 bases are TGTGCCACCAGTTACACGACAGGGGGTGGGGAAAAACTGTTTTTT. Its protein product is CATSYTTGGGEKLFF.

The chain joins TRBV11-2 to TRBJ2-2, with no clear D. CDR1 and CDR2 from the germline V gene are SGHAT and FQNNGV. There are 13 residues in the CDR3. Trimming cost V 3 bases and J 2 bases, with 4 bases left between them. Written as DNA, the CDR3 is TGTGCCAGCAGCTTGACTAACACCGGGGAGCTGTTTTTT. It is translated as CASSLTNTGELFF.